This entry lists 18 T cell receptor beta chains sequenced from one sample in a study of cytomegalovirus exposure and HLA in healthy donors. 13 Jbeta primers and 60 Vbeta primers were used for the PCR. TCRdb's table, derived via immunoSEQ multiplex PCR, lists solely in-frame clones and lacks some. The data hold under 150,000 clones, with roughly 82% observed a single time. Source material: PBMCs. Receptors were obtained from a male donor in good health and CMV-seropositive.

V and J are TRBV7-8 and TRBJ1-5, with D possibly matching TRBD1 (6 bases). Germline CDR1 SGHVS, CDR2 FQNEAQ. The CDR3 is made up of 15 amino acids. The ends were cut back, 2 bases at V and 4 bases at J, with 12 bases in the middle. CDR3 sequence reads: CASSLSGAVNQPQHF. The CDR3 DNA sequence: TGTGCCAGCAGCTTATCAGGGGCAGTTAATCAGCCCCAGCATTTT.

The CDR3 loop reads CASSLAAGPYNEQFF. CDR3 bases: TGCGCCAGCAGCTTGGCAGCGGGACCCTACAATGAGCAGTTCTTC. The rearrangement joins TRBV5-1 to TRBJ2-1; 7 bases map to TRBD2. Germline loops: CDR1 SGHRS, CDR2 YFSETQ. The CDR3 extends over 15 amino acids. Trimming took 0 bases from V and 2 from J; bases not matched to a gene: 2. Filled out from reference TRBV5-1 and TRBJ2-1, the complete variable domain reads KAGVTQTPRYLIKTRGQQVTLSCSPISGHRSVSWYQQTPGQGLQFLFEYFSETQRNKGNFPGRFSGRQFSNSRSEMNVSTLELGDSALYLCASSLAAGPYNEQFFGPGTRLTVL.

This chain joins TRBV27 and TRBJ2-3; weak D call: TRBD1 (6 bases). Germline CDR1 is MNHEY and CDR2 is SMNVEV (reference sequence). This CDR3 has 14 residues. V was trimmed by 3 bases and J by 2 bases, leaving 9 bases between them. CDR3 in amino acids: CASSFRQDTDTQYF. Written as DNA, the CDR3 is TGTGCCAGCAGTTTTAGACAGGACACAGATACGCAGTATTTT.

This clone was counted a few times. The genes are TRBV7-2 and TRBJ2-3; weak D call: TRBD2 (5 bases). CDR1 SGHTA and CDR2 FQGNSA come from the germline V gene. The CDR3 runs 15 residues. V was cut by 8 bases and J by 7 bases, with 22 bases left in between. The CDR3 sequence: CASGSLGLGMNTQYF. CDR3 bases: TGTGCCAGCGGCAGCTTAGGTCTCGGGATGAATACGCAGTATTTT.

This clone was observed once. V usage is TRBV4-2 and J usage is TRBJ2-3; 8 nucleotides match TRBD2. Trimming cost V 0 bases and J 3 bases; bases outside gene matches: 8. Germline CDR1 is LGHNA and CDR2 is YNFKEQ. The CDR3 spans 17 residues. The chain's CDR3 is CASSQEEGAGVTDTQYF. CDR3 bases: TGTGCCAGCAGCCAAGAGGAAGGAGCGGGAGTAACAGATACGCAGTATTTT.

For the CDR3, the DNA is TGTGCCTGGAGTGCTAACCCGGGGAGGAAGCAGTACTTC. It encodes CAWSANPGRKQYF. The V and J genes are TRBV30 and TRBJ2-7; tentatively, D is TRBD2 (6 bases). The germline CDR1 and CDR2 sequences are GTSNPN and SVGIG (reference sequence). Trimming stripped 1 base from V and 8 bases from J, with 15 bases between. The CDR3 is 13 amino acids.

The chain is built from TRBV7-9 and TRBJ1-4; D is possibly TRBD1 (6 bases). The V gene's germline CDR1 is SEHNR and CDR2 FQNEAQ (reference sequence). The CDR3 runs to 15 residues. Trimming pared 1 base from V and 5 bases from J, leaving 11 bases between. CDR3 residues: CASSLGQVHNEKLFF. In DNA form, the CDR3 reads TGTGCCAGCAGCTTAGGACAGGTCCACAATGAAAAACTGTTTTTT.

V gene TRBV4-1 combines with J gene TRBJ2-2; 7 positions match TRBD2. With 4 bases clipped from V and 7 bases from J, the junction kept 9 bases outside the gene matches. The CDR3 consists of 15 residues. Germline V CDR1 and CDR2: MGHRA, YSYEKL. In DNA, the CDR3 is TGCGCCAGCAGCCCCTTGGGGAGGGCAGGCGGGGAGCTGTTTTTT. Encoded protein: CASSPLGRAGGELFF.

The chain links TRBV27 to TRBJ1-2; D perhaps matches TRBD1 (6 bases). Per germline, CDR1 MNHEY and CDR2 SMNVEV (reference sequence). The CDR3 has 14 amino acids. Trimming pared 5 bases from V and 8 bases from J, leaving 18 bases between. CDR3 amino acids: CASSRGGGEGGYTF. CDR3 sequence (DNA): TGTGCCAGCAGTAGGGGGGGAGGGGAGGGCGGCTACACCTTC.

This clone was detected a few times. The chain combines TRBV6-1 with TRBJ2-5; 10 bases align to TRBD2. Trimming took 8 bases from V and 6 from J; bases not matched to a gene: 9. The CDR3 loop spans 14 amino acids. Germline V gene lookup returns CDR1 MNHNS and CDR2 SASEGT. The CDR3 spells CASSLAGEVKTQYF. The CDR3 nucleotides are TGTGCCAGCTCGCTAGCGGGAGAGGTCAAGACCCAGTACTTC.

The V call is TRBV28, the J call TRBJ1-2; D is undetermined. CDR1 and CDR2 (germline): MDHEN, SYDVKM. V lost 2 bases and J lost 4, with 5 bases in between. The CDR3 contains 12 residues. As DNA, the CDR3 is TGTGCCAGCAGTTTACCCTTCTATGGCTACACCTTC. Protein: CASSLPFYGYTF.

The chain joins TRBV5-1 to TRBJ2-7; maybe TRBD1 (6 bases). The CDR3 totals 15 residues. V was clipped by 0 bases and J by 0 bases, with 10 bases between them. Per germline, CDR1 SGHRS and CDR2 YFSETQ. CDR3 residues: CASSLGQVRSYEQYF. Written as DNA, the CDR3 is TGCGCCAGCAGCTTGGGACAGGTGCGCTCCTACGAGCAGTACTTC.

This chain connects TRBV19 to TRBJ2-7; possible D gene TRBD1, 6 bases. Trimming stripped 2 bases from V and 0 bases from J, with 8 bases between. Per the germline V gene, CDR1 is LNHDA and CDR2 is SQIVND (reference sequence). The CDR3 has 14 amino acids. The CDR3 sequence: CASSITDSSYEQYF. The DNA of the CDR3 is TGTGCCAGTAGTATAACGGACAGCTCCTACGAGCAGTACTTC.

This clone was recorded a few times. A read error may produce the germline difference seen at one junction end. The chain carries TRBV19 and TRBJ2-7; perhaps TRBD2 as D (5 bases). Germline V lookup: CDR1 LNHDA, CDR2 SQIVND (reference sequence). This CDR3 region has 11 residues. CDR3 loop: CERRTAYEQYF. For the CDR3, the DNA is TGCGAGAGGAGGACGGCATACGAGCAGTACTTC.

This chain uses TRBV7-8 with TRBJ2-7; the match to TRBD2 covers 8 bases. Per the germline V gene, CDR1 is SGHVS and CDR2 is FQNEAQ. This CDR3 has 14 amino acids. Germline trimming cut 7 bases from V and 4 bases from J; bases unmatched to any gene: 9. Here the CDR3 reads CASKPPSGSYEQYF. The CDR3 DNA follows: TGTGCCAGCAAACCTCCCAGCGGGAGTTACGAGCAGTACTTC.

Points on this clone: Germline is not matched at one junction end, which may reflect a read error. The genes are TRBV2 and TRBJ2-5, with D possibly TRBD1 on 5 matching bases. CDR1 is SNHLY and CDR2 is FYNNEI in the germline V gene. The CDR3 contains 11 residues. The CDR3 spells CATSPGETQYF. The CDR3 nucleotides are TGTGCCACCAGTCCAGGGGAGACCCAGTACTTC.

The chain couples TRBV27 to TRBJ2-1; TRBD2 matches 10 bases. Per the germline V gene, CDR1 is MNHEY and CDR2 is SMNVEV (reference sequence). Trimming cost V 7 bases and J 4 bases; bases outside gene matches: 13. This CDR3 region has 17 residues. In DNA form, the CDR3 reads TGTGCCAGCACCCCTTTGAGCGGGAGGGGACGGTACAATGAGCAGTTCTTC. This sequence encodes CASTPLSGRGRYNEQFF.

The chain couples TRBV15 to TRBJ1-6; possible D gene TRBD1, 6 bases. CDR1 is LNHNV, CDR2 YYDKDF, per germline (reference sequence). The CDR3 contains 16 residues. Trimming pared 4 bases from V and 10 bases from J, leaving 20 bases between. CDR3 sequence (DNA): TGTGCCACCAGCATTACACCCCAGGGGAGAGTGTCACCCCTCCACTTT. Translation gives CATSITPQGRVSPLHF.